This T cell receptor (beta chain) comes out of a study of Ad26.COV2.S vaccination and SARS-CoV-2 variants. The treatment was: roughly 19 received Ad26.COV2.S at low or high dose, single or two shots; about five received placebo; per-sample allocation not given. Specimens were obtained on day 63 following the first vaccine or placebo injection. Clones were sequenced by immunoSEQ multiplex PCR, and TCRdb holds only the in-frame ones, with some missing. The sample holds 380,000 or so clones, approximately 86% seen once. With V trimmed by 0 bases and J by 3 bases, 19 bases remained unmatched. The CDR3 has 21 residues.

V gene TRBV23-1 combines with J gene TRBJ1-4, with 7 bases that match TRBD1. TRBV23-1 is marked as an open reading frame, function uncertain. Sample: peripheral blood, taken in a trial of Ad26.COV2.S vaccine versus placebo. This TCR was recovered from a person aged 18-65 years who received the Ad26.COV2.S COVID-19 vaccine or a placebo. DNA for the CDR3: TGCGCCAGCAGTCAATCCCGGCCTCACAGGGGATCGAGTGGAGCTAATGAAAAACTGTTTTTT. Translated: CASSQSRPHRGSSGANEKLFF.